The 13 T cell receptor beta chains in this list originate from one sample, sequenced in a study of blood T cell repertoires in COVID-19. Sequencing was performed with immunoSEQ multiplex PCR; in TCRdb, only in-frame clones are kept and a portion is missing. Of 40,000 to 45,000 clones in the sample, around 90% were seen once. The sequenced sample was peripheral blood. The receptors come from a man in his sixties with acute or convalescent COVID-19.

This clone was found once. The chain is built from TRBV6-2 or TRBV6-3 and TRBJ1-1, with 7 bases fitting TRBD1. The V gene's germline CDR1 is MNHEY and CDR2 SVGEGT. Trimming cost V 4 bases and J 1 base; bases outside gene matches: 3. The length of the CDR3 is 14 residues. DNA of the CDR3: TGTGCCAGCAGTTTCGGACAGGCGAACACTGAAGCTTTCTTT. As protein: CASSFGQANTEAFF.

The rearrangement joins TRBV5-1 to TRBJ2-5; no firm D call. Germline assignment: CDR1 SGHRS and CDR2 YFSETQ. Trimming took off 0 bases at V and 5 bases at J, with 11 bases between the two ends. The CDR3 length is 14 residues. Here the CDR3 DNA reads TGCGCCAGCAGCTTGGGATCCAACGGGGAGACCCAGTACTTC. Translation gives CASSLGSNGETQYF.

V gene TRBV15 combines with J gene TRBJ1-5; 8 bases fit TRBD1. CDR3 length equals 16 residues. CDR1 is LNHNV, CDR2 YYDKDF, per germline (reference sequence). After removal of 0 bases from V and 7 bases from J, the junction contained 8 bases not matched to a gene. For the CDR3, the DNA is TGTGCCACCAGCAGAGATAACAGGGGGATCAGCCAGCCCCAGCATTTT. It specifies CATSRDNRGISQPQHF.

V and J are TRBV6-5 and TRBJ2-5; a possible D gene is TRBD1 (6 bases). The CDR3 runs to 13 residues. Germline-derived CDR1 and CDR2 are MNHEY and SVGAGI. The ends were cut back, 7 bases at V and 5 bases at J, with 14 bases in the middle. CDR3 region: CASKVQGVETQYF. DNA for the CDR3: TGTGCCAGCAAGGTACAGGGTGTGGAGACCCAGTACTTC.

The J gene is TRBJ2-3, the V gene TRBV5-6; TRBD1 matches at 10 bases. The CDR3 has 16 amino acids. V was clipped by 4 bases and J by 3 bases; unmatched bases: 8. Germline V gene sequence: CDR1 SGHDT, CDR2 YYEEEE. The CDR3 loop is CASSRLPGQGTDTQYF. CDR3 coding DNA: TGTGCCAGCAGCCGCTTACCGGGACAGGGGACAGATACGCAGTATTTT.

The chain combines TRBV19 with TRBJ1-1, with 9 bases lining up with TRBD1. The CDR3 is 19 residues long. After removal of 9 bases from V and 0 bases from J, the junction contained 20 bases not matched to a gene. CDR1 is LNHDA, CDR2 SQIVND, per germline (reference sequence). CDR3 bases: TGTGCCAGCACGAAAACGAAACCGGGACAGGGAGACATGAACACTGAAGCTTTCTTT. The encoded protein is CASTKTKPGQGDMNTEAFF.

The chain carries TRBV25-1 and TRBJ2-1; 8 bases match TRBD1. The CDR3 has 18 amino acids. Germline-derived CDR1 and CDR2 are MGHDK and SYGVNS. With V trimmed by 3 bases and J by 4 bases, 14 bases remained unmatched. This CDR3 reads CASSDTGTGVSKYNEQFF. The DNA of the CDR3 is TGTGCCAGCAGTGATACCGGGACAGGCGTCTCTAAGTACAATGAGCAGTTCTTC.

V is TRBV5-4 and J is TRBJ1-6; TRBD1 matches 9 bases. The length of the CDR3 is 15 residues. V gave up 0 bases and J gave up 7 bases; unmatched junction bases: 2. Germline V CDR1 and CDR2: SGHNT, YYREEE (reference sequence). CDR3 nucleotide sequence: TGTGCCAGCAGCTTGGGCGACAGGGGGAATTCACCCCTCCACTTT. It translates to CASSLGDRGNSPLHF.

This chain joins TRBV10-2 and TRBJ1-5; D gene uncertain. This CDR3 is built from 15 residues. From germline, CDR1 is WSHSY and CDR2 SAAADI. V lost 4 bases to trimming and J lost 3 bases, with 13 bases between them. In nucleotides, the CDR3 is TGCGCCAGCAGTGCAATGAGGGCCAACAATCAGCCCCAGCATTTT. Its translation is CASSAMRANNQPQHF.

The chain is built from TRBV6-1 and TRBJ2-1; TRBD2 agrees at 7 bases. CDR1 and CDR2 from the germline V gene are MNHNS and SASEGT. Trimming at V came to 4 bases and at J to 0 bases, leaving 6 bases not matched to a gene. The CDR3 spans 16 residues. The DNA of the CDR3 is TGTGCCAGCAGTGGCGTGGGGAGGGCCTCCTACAATGAGCAGTTCTTC. This codes for CASSGVGRASYNEQFF.

The V gene is TRBV5-1, the J gene TRBJ2-5, with D possibly TRBD1 on 5 matching bases. CDR1 SGHRS and CDR2 YFSETQ come from the germline V gene. V shed 0 bases and J shed 1 base, with 10 bases lying between them. CDR3 length: 15 amino acids. The chain's CDR3 is CASSLGRQPQETQYF. CDR3 nucleotides: TGCGCCAGCAGCTTGGGACGACAGCCCCAAGAGACCCAGTACTTC.

V is TRBV27 and J is TRBJ1-5; maybe TRBD1 (5 bases). The V and J ends lost 10 bases and 0 bases respectively, with 10 bases between them. The CDR3 covers 13 residues. Germline assignment: CDR1 MNHEY and CDR2 SMNVEV (reference sequence). The DNA of the CDR3 is TGTGCCACCCCGACAGATAGCAATCAGCCCCAGCATTTT. Translation: CATPTDSNQPQHF.

The chain joins TRBV7-2 to TRBJ1-6, with D perhaps TRBD1 (6 bases). CDR1 is SGHTA, CDR2 FQGNSA, per germline. Trimming left V 0 bases short and J 8 bases short, with 11 bases between. The CDR3 sequence is 15 residues long. The CDR3 loop is CASSLAQGLYSPLHF. The DNA of the CDR3 is TGTGCCAGCAGCTTAGCCCAGGGGCTGTATTCACCCCTCCACTTT.